This T cell receptor beta chain was profiled in a study of T cell responses to AZD1222 COVID-19 vaccine. Notes on the study in general: The donor cohort was predominantly white British with a female majority, and clonal diversity may have been underestimated. It was only 6 or 7 AZD1222 recipients who were seropositive at baseline.

Libraries were prepared by immunoSEQ multiplex PCR; TCRdb keeps only in-frame clonotypes and omits some of them. The table has 120,000 or so clones, roughly 90% seen once. For this clone: The antigen remains undetermined.

Trimming removed 5 bases from V and 6 bases from J, with 7 bases in between. The germline V gene encodes CDR1 LNHDA and CDR2 SQIVND (reference sequence). The CDR3 is made up of 12 amino acids. The chain combines TRBV19 with TRBJ2-2, with D possibly matching TRBD2 (6 bases). The receptor comes from an adult in good health. Sequenced material: peripheral blood, taken on day 0 of AZD1222 vaccination. The CDR3, as DNA: TGTGCCAGTAGTCGGGACTCCGGGGAGCTGTTTTTT. It codes for CASSRDSGELFF. Looking up the rest from reference TRBV19 and TRBJ2-2 gives the full variable domain: DGGITQSPKYLFRKEGQNVTLSCEQNLNHDAMYWYRQDPGQGLRLIYYSQIVNDFQKGDIAEGYSVSREKKESFPLTVTSAQKNPTAFYLCASSRDSGELFFGEGSRLTVL.